A selection of T cell receptor beta chains follows, all from one sample in a study of blood T cells in healthy people across ages. TCRdb re-analysed the 5' RACE reads in MiXCR, keeping a single row per CDR3 protein. The data hold some 800,000 distinct CDR3 sequences, with just under 25% observed a single time. These data were likewise used in another study, on T cells of mothers and their children.

The sample comprised blood. Receptors were obtained from a boy between 10 and 17 years old in good health. Each CDR3 is given with its conserved first and last residue. D genes are given only for firm matches. Only part of the rows carry a size: once, few, many, or a class if the clone is expanded.

J gene: TRBJ2-4
clone size: -
D gene: TRBD2
V gene: TRBV7-2
CDR3 DNA: TGTGCCAGCAGCCCAGGCGCCGGGTCTAGCGGGAGGGTAGCCAAAAACATTCAGTACTTC
CDR3 protein: CASSPGAGSSGRVAKNIQYF

J gene: TRBJ1-2
clone size: -
D gene: -
V gene: TRBV5-1
CDR3 DNA: TGCGCCAGCAGAGTCGGGGACTTCTCTAACTATGGCTACACCTTC
CDR3 protein: CASRVGDFSNYGYTF

J gene: TRBJ1-2
clone size: -
D gene: -
V gene: TRBV28
CDR3 DNA: TGTGCCAGCAGTTTAAGTCAGGGCGGGGTTGGCTACACCTTC
CDR3 protein: CASSLSQGGVGYTF

J gene: TRBJ2-2
clone size: few
D gene: TRBD1
V gene: TRBV4-1
CDR3 DNA: TGCGCCAGCAGCCAAGGGGACAGAAACACCGGGGAGCTGTTTTTT
CDR3 protein: CASSQGDRNTGELFF

J gene: TRBJ2-5
clone size: -
D gene: -
V gene: TRBV9
CDR3 DNA: TGTGCCAGCAACCCAGGAGACCAAGAGACCCAGTACTTC
CDR3 protein: CASNPGDQETQYF

J gene: TRBJ2-1
clone size: few
D gene: -
V gene: TRBV4-1
CDR3 DNA: TGCGCCAGCAGCCAAGGGGCTAGCAGTTACAATGAGCAGTTCTTC
CDR3 protein: CASSQGASSYNEQFF

J gene: TRBJ1-5
clone size: -
D gene: -
V gene: TRBV6-6
CDR3 DNA: TGTGCCAGCAGTTACTGGGGGGACAATCAGCCCCAGCATTTT
CDR3 protein: CASSYWGDNQPQHF

J gene: TRBJ2-7
clone size: -
D gene: -
V gene: TRBV20-1
CDR3 DNA: TGCAGTGCTAGAGATCCGCGGTACTTC
CDR3 protein: CSARDPRYF

J gene: TRBJ2-2
clone size: -
D gene: -
V gene: TRBV4-1
CDR3 DNA: TGCGCCAGCAGCCAAGATAGGGCAGGCGGGGAGCTGTTTTTT
CDR3 protein: CASSQDRAGGELFF

J gene: TRBJ2-1
clone size: -
D gene: TRBD1
V gene: TRBV4-3
CDR3 DNA: TGCGCCAGCAGCCAAGATCTCGGACAGGGAGGTGAGCAGTTCTTC
CDR3 protein: CASSQDLGQGGEQFF

J gene: TRBJ2-1
clone size: few
D gene: -
V gene: TRBV3-1
CDR3 DNA: TGTGCCAGCAGCCACGCGGGGTCGTACAATGAGCAGTTCTTC
CDR3 protein: CASSHAGSYNEQFF

J gene: TRBJ2-5
clone size: -
D gene: -
V gene: TRBV14
CDR3 DNA: TGTGCCAGCAGCCAAGATCTACAGGGCCACTTGGAAGAGACCCAGTACTTC
CDR3 protein: CASSQDLQGHLEETQYF

J gene: TRBJ2-1
clone size: -
D gene: -
V gene: TRBV15
CDR3 DNA: TGTGCCACCAGCAGAGATAGTTATGAGCAGTTCTTC
CDR3 protein: CATSRDSYEQFF

J gene: TRBJ2-1
clone size: many
D gene: TRBD2
V gene: TRBV4-1
CDR3 DNA: TGCGCCAGCAGCCTTCTAGCGGGGGTTGAGCAGTTCTTC
CDR3 protein: CASSLLAGVEQFF

J gene: TRBJ2-1
clone size: few
D gene: -
V gene: TRBV11-2
CDR3 DNA: TGTGCCAGCAGCAAAACGGAGTTCTACAATGAGCAGTTCTTC
CDR3 protein: CASSKTEFYNEQFF

J gene: TRBJ2-5
clone size: -
D gene: -
V gene: TRBV5-1
CDR3 DNA: TGCGCCAGCAGCTTTGGGGGCTTCGGGGAGACCCAGTACTTC
CDR3 protein: CASSFGGFGETQYF

J gene: TRBJ1-3
clone size: few
D gene: -
V gene: TRBV7-9
CDR3 DNA: TGTGCCAGCAGCCCGCCGTGGGGCTCGAGCTCTGGAAACACCATATATTTT
CDR3 protein: CASSPPWGSSSGNTIYF

J gene: TRBJ1-3
clone size: -
D gene: -
V gene: TRBV10-3
CDR3 DNA: TGTGCCATCAGTGATGGGTCCGGCAGCTCTGGAAACACCATATATTTT
CDR3 protein: CAISDGSGSSGNTIYF

J gene: TRBJ2-1
clone size: few
D gene: TRBD2
V gene: TRBV10-3
CDR3 DNA: TGTGCCATCAGTGATGTAGCGGGAGTGGGTGAGCAGTTCTTC
CDR3 protein: CAISDVAGVGEQFF

J gene: TRBJ2-3
clone size: -
D gene: TRBD1
V gene: TRBV7-9
CDR3 DNA: TGTGCCAGCAGCTTACGGACAGGGGATAAAGATACGCAGTATTTT
CDR3 protein: CASSLRTGDKDTQYF

J gene: TRBJ1-1
clone size: few
D gene: TRBD1
V gene: TRBV28
CDR3 DNA: TGTGCCAGCAGTTTATTGACAGGGGGATTGGTGATCTTT
CDR3 protein: CASSLLTGGLVIF

J gene: TRBJ1-2
clone size: -
D gene: -
V gene: TRBV28
CDR3 DNA: TGTGCCAGCAGTTCTCAAGGGAGATACTATGGCTACACCTTC
CDR3 protein: CASSSQGRYYGYTF

J gene: TRBJ2-7
clone size: -
D gene: -
V gene: TRBV4-1
CDR3 DNA: TGCGCCAGCAGCCAAGACCCTAAGGACGCGTACGAGCAGTACTTC
CDR3 protein: CASSQDPKDAYEQYF

J gene: TRBJ2-7
clone size: -
D gene: -
V gene: TRBV10-3
CDR3 DNA: TGTGCCATCAGACAGGGCTACGAGCAGTACTTC
CDR3 protein: CAIRQGYEQYF

J gene: TRBJ2-1
clone size: -
D gene: -
V gene: TRBV7-2
CDR3 DNA: TGTGCCAGCAGCCCCGAAGGGAACTACAATGAGCAGTTCTTC
CDR3 protein: CASSPEGNYNEQFF

J gene: TRBJ1-1
clone size: few
D gene: -
V gene: TRBV4-1
CDR3 DNA: TGCGCCAGCAGCCAAGATCGGGCGGGACGGGTTGAAGCTTTCTTT
CDR3 protein: CASSQDRAGRVEAFF

J gene: TRBJ2-4
clone size: few
D gene: -
V gene: TRBV29-1
CDR3 DNA: TGCAGCGTTGAGGCTCTCCACGCGGAAAACATTCAGTACTTC
CDR3 protein: CSVEALHAENIQYF

J gene: TRBJ1-5
clone size: -
D gene: -
V gene: TRBV7-9
CDR3 DNA: TGTGCCAGCAGCTTAGATTCCAGCAATCAGCCCCAGCATTTT
CDR3 protein: CASSLDSSNQPQHF

J gene: TRBJ1-2
clone size: -
D gene: TRBD1
V gene: TRBV18
CDR3 DNA: TGTGCCAGCTCACGGACAGGGCCATCCTATGGCTACACCTTC
CDR3 protein: CASSRTGPSYGYTF

J gene: TRBJ2-2
clone size: -
D gene: -
V gene: TRBV24-1
CDR3 DNA: TGTGCCACCAGTGACTACGGGACCCACACCGGGGAGCTGTTTTTT
CDR3 protein: CATSDYGTHTGELFF

J gene: TRBJ2-7
clone size: few
D gene: -
V gene: TRBV6-5
CDR3 DNA: TGTGCCAGCATTGGTGGGATTGGGCAGTACTTC
CDR3 protein: CASIGGIGQYF

J gene: TRBJ2-3
clone size: few
D gene: -
V gene: TRBV20-1
CDR3 DNA: TGCAGCGCTAAGGGACCCGAGCGTGGGGATACGCAGTATTTT
CDR3 protein: CSAKGPERGDTQYF

J gene: TRBJ2-5
clone size: -
D gene: TRBD1
V gene: TRBV28
CDR3 DNA: TGTGCCAGCAGTTTCTATGGACAGGTGGAGACCCAGTACTTC
CDR3 protein: CASSFYGQVETQYF